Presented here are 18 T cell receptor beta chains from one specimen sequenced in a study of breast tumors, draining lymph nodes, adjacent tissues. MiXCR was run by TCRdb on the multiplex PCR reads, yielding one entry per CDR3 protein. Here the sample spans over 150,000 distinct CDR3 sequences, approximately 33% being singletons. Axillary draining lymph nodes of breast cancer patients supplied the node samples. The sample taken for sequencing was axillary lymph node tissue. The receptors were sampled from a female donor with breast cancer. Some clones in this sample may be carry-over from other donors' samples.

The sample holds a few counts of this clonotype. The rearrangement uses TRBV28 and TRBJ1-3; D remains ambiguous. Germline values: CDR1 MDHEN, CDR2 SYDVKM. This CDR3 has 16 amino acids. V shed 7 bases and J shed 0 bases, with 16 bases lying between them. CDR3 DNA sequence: TGTGCCAGCAACCCAAAGACCGCTCTCTCTGGAAACACCATATATTTT. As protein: CASNPKTALSGNTIYF.

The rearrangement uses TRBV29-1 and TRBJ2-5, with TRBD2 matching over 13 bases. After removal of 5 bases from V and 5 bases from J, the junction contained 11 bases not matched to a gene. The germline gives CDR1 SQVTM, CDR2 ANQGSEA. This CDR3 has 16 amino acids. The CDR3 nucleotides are TGCAGCGTTAACTTCCGGACTAGCGGGAGAAGGGAGACCCAGTACTTC. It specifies CSVNFRTSGRRETQYF.

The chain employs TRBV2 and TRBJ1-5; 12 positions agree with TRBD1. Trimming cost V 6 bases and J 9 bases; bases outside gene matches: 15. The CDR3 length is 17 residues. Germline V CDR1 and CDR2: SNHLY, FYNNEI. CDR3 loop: CASRGTGGRGIGRPQHF. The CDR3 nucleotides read TGTGCCAGCAGAGGGACAGGGGGCAGGGGGATCGGTCGGCCCCAGCATTTT. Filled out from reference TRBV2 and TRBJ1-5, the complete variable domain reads EPEVTQTPSHQVTQMGQEVILRCVPISNHLYFYWYRQILGQKVEFLVSFYNNEISEKSEIFDDQFSVERPDGSNFTLKIRSTKLEDSAMYFCASRGTGGRGIGRPQHFGDGTRLSIL.

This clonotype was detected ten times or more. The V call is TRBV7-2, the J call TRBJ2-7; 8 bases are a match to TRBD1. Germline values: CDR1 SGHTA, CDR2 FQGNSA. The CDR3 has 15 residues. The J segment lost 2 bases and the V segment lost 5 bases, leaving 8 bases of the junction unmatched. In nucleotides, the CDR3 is TGTGCCAGCAGCACCGACAGGGGTTTTGCCTACGAGCAGTACTTC. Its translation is CASSTDRGFAYEQYF. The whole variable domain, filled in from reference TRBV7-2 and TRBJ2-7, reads GAGVSQSPSNKVTEKGKDVELRCDPISGHTALYWYRQSLGQGLEFLIYFQGNSAPDKSGLPSDRFSAERTGGSVSTLTIQRTQQEDSAVYLCASSTDRGFAYEQYFGPGTRLTVT.

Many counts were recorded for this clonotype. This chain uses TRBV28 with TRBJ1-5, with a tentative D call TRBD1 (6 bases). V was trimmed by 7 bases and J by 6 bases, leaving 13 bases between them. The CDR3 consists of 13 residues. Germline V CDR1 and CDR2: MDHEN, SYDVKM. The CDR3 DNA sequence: TGTGCCAGCACCCGAGGACAGCCTCAGCCCCAGCATTTT. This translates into CASTRGQPQPQHF. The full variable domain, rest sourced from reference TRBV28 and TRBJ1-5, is DVKVTQSSRYLVKRTGEKVFLECVQDMDHENMFWYRQDPGLGLRLIYFSYDVKMKEKGDIPEGYSVSREKKERFSLILESASTNQTSMYLCASTRGQPQPQHFGDGTRLSIL.

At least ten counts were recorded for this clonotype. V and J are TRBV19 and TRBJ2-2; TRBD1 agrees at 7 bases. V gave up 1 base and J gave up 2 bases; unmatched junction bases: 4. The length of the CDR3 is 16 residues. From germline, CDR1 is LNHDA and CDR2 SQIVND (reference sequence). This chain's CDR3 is CASSIGRTGNTGELFF. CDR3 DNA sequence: TGTGCCAGTAGTATAGGGAGGACAGGCAACACCGGGGAGCTGTTTTTT.

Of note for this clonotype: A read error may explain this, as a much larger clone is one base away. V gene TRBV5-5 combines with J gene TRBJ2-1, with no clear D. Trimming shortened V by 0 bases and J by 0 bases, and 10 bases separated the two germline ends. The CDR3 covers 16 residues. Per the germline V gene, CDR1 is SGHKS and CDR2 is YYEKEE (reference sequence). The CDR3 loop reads CASSLGVASSYNEQFF. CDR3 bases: TGTGCCAGCAGCTTGGGGGTCGCCAGCTCCTACAATGAGCAGTTCTTC.

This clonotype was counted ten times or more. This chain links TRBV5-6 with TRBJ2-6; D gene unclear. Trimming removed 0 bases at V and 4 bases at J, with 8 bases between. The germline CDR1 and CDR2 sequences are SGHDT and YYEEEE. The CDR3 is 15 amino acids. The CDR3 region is CASSLARSGANVLTF. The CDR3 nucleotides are TGTGCCAGCAGCTTGGCTCGATCCGGGGCCAACGTCCTGACTTTC.

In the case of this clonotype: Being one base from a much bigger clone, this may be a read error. CDR3 nucleotides: TGTGCCTGCCTAGATAGGGCTACTAGCACAGATACGCAGTATTTT. Translating gives CACLDRATSTDTQYF. The chain links TRBV6-6 to TRBJ2-3; D is unresolved. CDR3 length equals 15 residues. With 11 bases removed from V and 0 bases from J, the gap between germline ends came to 18 bases. Germline CDR1 MNHNY, CDR2 SVGAGI (reference sequence).

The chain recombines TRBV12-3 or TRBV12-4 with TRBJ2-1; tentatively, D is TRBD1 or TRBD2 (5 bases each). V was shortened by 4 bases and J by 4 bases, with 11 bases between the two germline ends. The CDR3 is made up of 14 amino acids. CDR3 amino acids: CASSSGTYYNEQFF. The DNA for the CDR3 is TGTGCCAGCAGTTCCGGGACCTATTACAATGAGCAGTTCTTC.

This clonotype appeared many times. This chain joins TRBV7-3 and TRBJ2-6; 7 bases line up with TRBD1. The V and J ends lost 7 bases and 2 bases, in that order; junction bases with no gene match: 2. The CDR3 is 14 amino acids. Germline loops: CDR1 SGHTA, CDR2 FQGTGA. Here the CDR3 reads CASKTGAGANVLTF. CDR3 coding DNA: TGTGCCAGCAAAACAGGGGCTGGGGCCAACGTCCTGACTTTC.

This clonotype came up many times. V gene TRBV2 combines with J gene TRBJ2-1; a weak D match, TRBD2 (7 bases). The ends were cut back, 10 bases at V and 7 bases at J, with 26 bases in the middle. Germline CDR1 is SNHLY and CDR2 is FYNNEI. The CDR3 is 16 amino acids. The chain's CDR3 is CATESGRTRGANEQFF. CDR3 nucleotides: TGTGCCACCGAAAGTGGTCGGACCCGGGGGGCAAATGAGCAGTTCTTC. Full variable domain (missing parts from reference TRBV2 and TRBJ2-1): EPEVTQTPSHQVTQMGQEVILRCVPISNHLYFYWYRQILGQKVEFLVSFYNNEISEKSEIFDDQFSVERPDGSNFTLKIRSTKLEDSAMYFCATESGRTRGANEQFFGPGTRLTVL.

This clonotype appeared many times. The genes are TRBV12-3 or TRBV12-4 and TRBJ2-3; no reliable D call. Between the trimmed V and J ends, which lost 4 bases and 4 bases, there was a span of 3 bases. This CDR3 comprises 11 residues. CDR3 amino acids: CASSSSDTQYF. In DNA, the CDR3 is TGTGCCAGCAGTTCTTCAGATACGCAGTATTTT.

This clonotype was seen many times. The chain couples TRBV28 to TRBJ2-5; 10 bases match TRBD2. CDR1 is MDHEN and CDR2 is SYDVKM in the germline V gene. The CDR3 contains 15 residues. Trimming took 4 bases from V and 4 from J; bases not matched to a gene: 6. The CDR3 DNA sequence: TGTGCCAGCAGTTCTCTAGCGGGAGTCGCAGAGACCCAGTACTTC. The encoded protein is CASSSLAGVAETQYF.

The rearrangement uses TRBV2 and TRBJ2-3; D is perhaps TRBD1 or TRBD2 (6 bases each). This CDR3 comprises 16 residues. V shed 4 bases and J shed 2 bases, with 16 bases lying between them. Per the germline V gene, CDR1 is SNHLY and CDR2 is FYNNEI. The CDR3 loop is CASSARGGPLTDTQYF. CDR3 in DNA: TGTGCCAGCAGTGCTAGAGGGGGGCCCCTCACAGATACGCAGTATTTT.

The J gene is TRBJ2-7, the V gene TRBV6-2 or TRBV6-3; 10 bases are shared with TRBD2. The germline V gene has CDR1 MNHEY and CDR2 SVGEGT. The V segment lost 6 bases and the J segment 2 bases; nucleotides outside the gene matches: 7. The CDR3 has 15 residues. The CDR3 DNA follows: TGTGCCAGCAGCCCCACCGGGACTAGCGCCTACGAGCAGTACTTC. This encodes CASSPTGTSAYEQYF.

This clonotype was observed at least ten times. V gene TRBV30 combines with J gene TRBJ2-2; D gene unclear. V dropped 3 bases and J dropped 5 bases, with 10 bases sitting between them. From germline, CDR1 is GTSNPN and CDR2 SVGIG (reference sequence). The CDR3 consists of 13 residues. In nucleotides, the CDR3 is TGTGCCTGGAGCCCCCGACCAACCGGGGAGCTGTTTTTT. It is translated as CAWSPRPTGELFF.

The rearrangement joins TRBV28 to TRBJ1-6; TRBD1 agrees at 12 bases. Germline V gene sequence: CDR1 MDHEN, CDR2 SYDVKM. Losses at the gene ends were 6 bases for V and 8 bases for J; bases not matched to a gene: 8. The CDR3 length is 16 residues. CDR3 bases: TGTGCCAGCAGCCCGGGACAGGGGGCGCCGTATTCACCCCTCCACTTT. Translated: CASSPGQGAPYSPLHF.